This T cell receptor (beta chain) was identified in a study of OX40 agonist ivuxolimab in advanced cancers. General observations from the study: The authors did not determine the antigen specificity of the expanded peripheral T cells.

Trimming took 3 bases from V and 5 from J, leaving 13 bases between them. CDR3 length: 15 amino acids. Germline V gene sequence: CDR1 SNHLY, CDR2 FYNNEI. The assay was immunoSEQ multiplex PCR, and TCRdb's table has in-frame clones only and misses some. This sample carries under 20,000 clones, under 90% of them seen once, and the ten largest clones take around 21%. Regarding this clone: Its antigen is unidentified.

The input for sequencing was CD4+ or CD8+ T cells sorted from blood, taken in a trial of the OX40 agonist ivuxolimab. The chain is built from TRBV2 and TRBJ2-2; D not resolved. This TCR was sampled from an adult with an advanced solid tumor such as melanoma, head and neck, liver or kidney cancer. CDR3 loop: CASSDSRGETGELFF. The CDR3 DNA sequence: TGTGCCAGCAGTGACTCTCGAGGAGAGACCGGGGAGCTGTTTTTT.